A selection of T cell receptor beta chains follows, all from one sample in a study of T-cell reconstitution after alpha-beta-depleted transplantation in children. One entry per CDR3 protein results from TCRdb running MiXCR on the PCR reads. The top ten clones hold 11% to 15% of a sample with roughly 490,000 distinct CDR3 sequences, about 10% of them seen once. The sequencing here drew on PBMCs, mostly from graft donor cells, taken 180 days after TCRalphabeta/CD19-depleted stem cell transplant. The receptors here all came from a female patient between 2 and 15 years old who had a stem cell transplant for aplastic anemia, so the T cells may come from the graft donor. The CDR3 runs from the conserved cysteine through the conserved F or W. Fields, in order: CDR3 DNA, CDR3 protein, J gene, clone size, D gene, V gene. The D gene is left open where the match is weak. Some rows have no size entry. The others give once, few or many, or a class for an expanded clone.

TGTGCCAGCAGGGACAGGGGCTATGGCTACACCTTC	CASRDRGYGYTF	TRBJ1-2	.	TRBD1	TRBV3-1
TGCGCCAGCAGCTTGGGGGACAGGGCTGAGACCCAGTACTTC	CASSLGDRAETQYF	TRBJ2-5	.	TRBD1	TRBV5-1
TGTGCCACCAGCAGAGATGGCGTGAACACTGAAGCTTTCTTT	CATSRDGVNTEAFF	TRBJ1-1	.	.	TRBV15
TGTGCCAGCAGCTTAGCGGTCTCTGGGGTTGAAGCTTTCTTT	CASSLAVSGVEAFF	TRBJ1-1	.	.	TRBV7-8
TGTGCCAGCAGTCGGATTCTAGGGAGACCAACTGAAGCTTTCTTT	CASSRILGRPTEAFF	TRBJ1-1	few	.	TRBV6-2/TRBV6-3
TGTGCCAGCAGCCGCCCAGAGGCAGGTCTCGGCGGGGAGCTGTTTTTT	CASSRPEAGLGGELFF	TRBJ2-2	.	.	TRBV7-8
TGTGCCAGCAGTTTCAATTCCTACGGAGATACGCAGTATTTT	CASSFNSYGDTQYF	TRBJ2-3	many	.	TRBV27
TGTGCCACCCATGGACCCAGCGGGAGGGGATACAATGAGCAGTTCTTC	CATHGPSGRGYNEQFF	TRBJ2-1	few	TRBD2	TRBV24-1
TGTGCCAGCAGTAACGGGGTAGCGGTGGCGGAGACCCAGTACTTC	CASSNGVAVAETQYF	TRBJ2-5	few	.	TRBV9
TGTGCCAGTAATGCAGCTATTTTTAATCAGCCCCAGCATTTT	CASNAAIFNQPQHF	TRBJ1-5	few	.	TRBV19
TGTGCCAGCAGCCCCGGGACAGGGAGACGAAATGAGCAGTTCTTC	CASSPGTGRRNEQFF	TRBJ2-1	few	TRBD1	TRBV11-3
TGTGCCAGCAGCCTACAGGGGTTGGGGCAGCCCCAGCATTTT	CASSLQGLGQPQHF	TRBJ1-5	.	TRBD1	TRBV6-2/TRBV6-3
TGCAGTGCTAGATGGGGACTAGCTTTCAACGAGCAGTACTTC	CSARWGLAFNEQYF	TRBJ2-7	.	TRBD2	TRBV20-1
TGCGCCAGCAGTTATGATCCGAGCGAGACCCAGTACTTC	CASSYDPSETQYF	TRBJ2-5	.	.	TRBV5-1
TGTGCCAGCGGAACCCCGGGACAGGGTTCGAACGAGCAGTACTTC	CASGTPGQGSNEQYF	TRBJ2-7	many	TRBD1	TRBV28
TGTGCCAGCAGCCCCTCGCCGGGCATTCCCTATAATTCACCCCTCCACTTT	CASSPSPGIPYNSPLHF	TRBJ1-6	.	.	TRBV7-2
TGCAGCGTTGGAGGGACTAGCGGGGGGAAGCAGTTCTTC	CSVGGTSGGKQFF	TRBJ2-1	.	TRBD2	TRBV29-1
TGCGCCAGCAGCCTCCGGGACAGGGATGGGGGCTACACCTTC	CASSLRDRDGGYTF	TRBJ1-2	few	TRBD1	TRBV4-3
TGTGCCAGCAGCGTGATGGACGGGAACACTGAAGCTTTCTTT	CASSVMDGNTEAFF	TRBJ1-1	.	.	TRBV9
TGTGCCAGCAGCCAAGTTAGTAGGGAGACCCAGTACTTC	CASSQVSRETQYF	TRBJ2-5	.	.	TRBV14
TGTGCCACCAGCAGAGAGGGGACAGCTAACGGGGAGCTGTTTTTT	CATSREGTANGELFF	TRBJ2-2	.	TRBD1	TRBV15
TGCAGTGCGAGCCGGGGGGCGCAATCTGAAGCTTTCTTT	CSASRGAQSEAFF	TRBJ1-1	.	.	TRBV20-1
TGTGCCAGCAGGAGACAGGGATCGGCCTACGAGCAGTACTTC	CASRRQGSAYEQYF	TRBJ2-7	.	TRBD1	TRBV6-1
TGCAGTGCTAGGTGGCTATCCTACAATGAGCAGTTCTTC	CSARWLSYNEQFF	TRBJ2-1	.	.	TRBV20-1
TGTGCCACCAGTGATCCTGGACAGAGGGGCGACTACGAGCAGTACTTC	CATSDPGQRGDYEQYF	TRBJ2-7	few	.	TRBV24-1
TGTGCCAGCAGCTTAGGATCTAGCGGGAAGAGGCTCTACGAGCAGTACTTC	CASSLGSSGKRLYEQYF	TRBJ2-7	few	TRBD2	TRBV7-9
TGTGCCAGCAGTTTACAGGGCGGGGGATCCTACGAGCAGTACTTC	CASSLQGGGSYEQYF	TRBJ2-7	many	TRBD2	TRBV28
TGCAGCGTTGAGTGGGGCTATGGCTACACCTTC	CSVEWGYGYTF	TRBJ1-2	.	.	TRBV29-1
TGTGCCACCAGCAGACGGGACACTCAAGAGACCCAGTACTTC	CATSRRDTQETQYF	TRBJ2-5	few	.	TRBV15